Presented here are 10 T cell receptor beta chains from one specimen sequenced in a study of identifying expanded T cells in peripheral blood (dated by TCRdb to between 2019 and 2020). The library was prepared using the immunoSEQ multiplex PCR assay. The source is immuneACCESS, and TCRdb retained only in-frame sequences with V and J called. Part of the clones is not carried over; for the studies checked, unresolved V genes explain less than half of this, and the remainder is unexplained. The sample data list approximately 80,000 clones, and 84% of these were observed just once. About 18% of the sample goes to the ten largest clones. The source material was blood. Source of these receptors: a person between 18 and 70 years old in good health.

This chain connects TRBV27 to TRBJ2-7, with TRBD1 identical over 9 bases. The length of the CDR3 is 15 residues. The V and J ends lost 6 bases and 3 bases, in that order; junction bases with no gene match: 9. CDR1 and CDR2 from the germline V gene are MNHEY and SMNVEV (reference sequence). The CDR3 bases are TGTGCCAGCAGGCGGACGGACAGGGGAAGCTACGAGCAGTACTTC. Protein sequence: CASRRTDRGSYEQYF.

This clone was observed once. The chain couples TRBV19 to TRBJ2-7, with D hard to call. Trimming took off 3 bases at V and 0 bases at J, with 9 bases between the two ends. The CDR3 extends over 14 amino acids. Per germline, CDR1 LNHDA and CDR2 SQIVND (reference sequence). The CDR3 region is CASSISENSYEQYF. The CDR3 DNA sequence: TGTGCCAGTAGTATTTCCGAGAACTCCTACGAGCAGTACTTC.

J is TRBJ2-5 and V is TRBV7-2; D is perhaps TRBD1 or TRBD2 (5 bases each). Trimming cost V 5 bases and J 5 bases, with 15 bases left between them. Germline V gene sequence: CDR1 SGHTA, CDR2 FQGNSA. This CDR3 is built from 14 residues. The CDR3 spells CASSSLPGPETQYF. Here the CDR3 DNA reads TGTGCCAGCAGCAGCCTACCGGGACCGGAGACCCAGTACTTC.

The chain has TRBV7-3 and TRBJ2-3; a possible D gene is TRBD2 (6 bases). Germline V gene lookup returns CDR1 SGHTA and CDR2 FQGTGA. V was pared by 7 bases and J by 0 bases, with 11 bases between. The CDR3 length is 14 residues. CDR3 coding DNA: TGTGCCAGCAAGGAGGGGATTAGCACAGATACGCAGTATTTT. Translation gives CASKEGISTDTQYF. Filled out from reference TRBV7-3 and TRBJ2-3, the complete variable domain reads GAGVSQTPSNKVTEKGKYVELRCDPISGHTALYWYRQSLGQGPEFLIYFQGTGAADDSGLPNDRFFAVRPEGSVSTLKIQRTERGDSAVYLCASKEGISTDTQYFGPGTRLTVL.

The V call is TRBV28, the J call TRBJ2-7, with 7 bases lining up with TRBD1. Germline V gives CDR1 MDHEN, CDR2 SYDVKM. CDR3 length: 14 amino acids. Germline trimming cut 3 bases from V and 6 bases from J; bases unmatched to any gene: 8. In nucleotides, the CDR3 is TGTGCCAGCAGTTTGCCTACAGGGGTGGGCGAGCAGTACTTC. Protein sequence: CASSLPTGVGEQYF. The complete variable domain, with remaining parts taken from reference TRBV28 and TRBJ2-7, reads DVKVTQSSRYLVKRTGEKVFLECVQDMDHENMFWYRQDPGLGLRLIYFSYDVKMKEKGDIPEGYSVSREKKERFSLILESASTNQTSMYLCASSLPTGVGEQYFGPGTRLTVT.

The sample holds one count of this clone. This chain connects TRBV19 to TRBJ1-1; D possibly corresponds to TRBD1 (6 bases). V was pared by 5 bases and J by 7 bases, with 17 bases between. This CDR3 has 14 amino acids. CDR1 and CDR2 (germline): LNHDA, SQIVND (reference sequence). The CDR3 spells CASSALLTGLEAFF. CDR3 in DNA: TGTGCCAGTAGTGCCTTATTGACAGGACTTGAAGCTTTCTTT. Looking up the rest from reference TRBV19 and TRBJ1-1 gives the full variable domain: DGGITQSPKYLFRKEGQNVTLSCEQNLNHDAMYWYRQDPGQGLRLIYYSQIVNDFQKGDIAEGYSVSREKKESFPLTVTSAQKNPTAFYLCASSALLTGLEAFFGQGTRLTVV.

CDR3 DNA: TGTGCCAGCAGCTTGGGAAGACAGTCTTGGCAGCCCCAGCATTTT. It codes for CASSLGRQSWQPQHF. V gene TRBV7-9 combines with J gene TRBJ1-5; possible D gene TRBD1, 5 bases. The V end lost 3 bases, the J end lost 7 bases, and 16 bases lay between the germline ends. Germline assignment: CDR1 SEHNR and CDR2 FQNEAQ (reference sequence). The CDR3 extends over 15 amino acids.

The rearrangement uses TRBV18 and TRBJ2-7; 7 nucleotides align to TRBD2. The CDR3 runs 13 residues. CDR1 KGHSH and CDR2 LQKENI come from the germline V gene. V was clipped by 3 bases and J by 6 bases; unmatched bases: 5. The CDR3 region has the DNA TGTGCCAGCTCACCGGCCAGGGAGGGCGAGCAGTACTTC. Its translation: CASSPAREGEQYF.

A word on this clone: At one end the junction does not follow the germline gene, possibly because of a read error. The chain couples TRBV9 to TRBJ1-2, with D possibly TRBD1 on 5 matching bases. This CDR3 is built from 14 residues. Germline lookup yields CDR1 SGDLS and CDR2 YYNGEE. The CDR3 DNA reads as TGTACCAGCAGCCCCGCGGGACTTCAAGGTGGCTACACCTTC. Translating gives CTSSPAGLQGGYTF.

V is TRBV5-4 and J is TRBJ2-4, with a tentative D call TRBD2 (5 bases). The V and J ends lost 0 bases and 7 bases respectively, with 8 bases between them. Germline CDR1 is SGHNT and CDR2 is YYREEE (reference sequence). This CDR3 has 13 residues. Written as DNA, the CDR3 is TGTGCCAGCAGCTTGGCGCCGGGGAACATTCAGTACTTC. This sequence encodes CASSLAPGNIQYF.